The clone carrying this T cell receptor (beta chain) was recorded at least ten times. This sample was included in a study of early T cells in non-severe SARS-CoV-2 infection. The overall study: The sequenced material was bulk RNA from unsorted whole blood, and its chains were unpaired.

Unique molecular identifiers were added to individual cDNA molecules. TCRdb re-derived calls from the 5' RACE reads in MiXCR, one entry per CDR3 protein. In the table there are roughly 52,000 distinct CDR3 sequences, 8% to 10% of which are singletons. Germline values: CDR1 LNHDA, CDR2 SQIVND (reference sequence). The CDR3 length is 15 residues. V lost 3 bases, J lost 4 bases, and 14 bases lay in between. Sequencing input: whole blood. The rearrangement uses TRBV19 and TRBJ2-3, with D maybe TRBD2 (6 bases). This receptor was taken from an adult who was a healthcare worker with PCR-confirmed SARS-CoV-2 infection or an uninfected control (not recorded which). CDR3 residues: CASSIGGVAADTQYF. The CDR3 DNA reads as TGTGCCAGTAGTATCGGCGGGGTCGCCGCAGATACGCAGTATTTT.